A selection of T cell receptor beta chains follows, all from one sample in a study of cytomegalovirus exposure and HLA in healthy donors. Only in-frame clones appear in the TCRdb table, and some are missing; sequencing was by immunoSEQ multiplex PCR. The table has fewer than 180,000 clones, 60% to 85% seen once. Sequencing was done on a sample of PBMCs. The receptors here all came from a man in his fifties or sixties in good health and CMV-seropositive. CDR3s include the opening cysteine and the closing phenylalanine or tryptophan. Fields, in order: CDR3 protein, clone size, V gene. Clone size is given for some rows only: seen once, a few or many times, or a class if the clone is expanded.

CASSYGGPTRETQYF	.	TRBV28
CASSSDRVYEQYF	.	TRBV11-2
CASSAEGAGGIWAYF	.	TRBV6-5
CASSLAGREGGSYEQYF	.	TRBV27
CASSLGRNTEAFF	once	TRBV5-4
CASSSKPQGPGSNQPQHF	.	TRBV5-1
CASSIAGTSGTEQFF	.	TRBV5-4
CASSGRDRGNEQYF	.	TRBV11-1
CASSSVTTLYEQYF	.	TRBV28
CAGGDRDINEQYF	.	TRBV28
CASRLEGKNTEAFF	.	TRBV6-6
CAISGNRGNPTGELFF	.	TRBV10-3
CASSAYEQYF	.	TRBV6-1
CASSLVAGRLNEQFF	.	TRBV5-1
CSVGRGASGTYEQYF	.	TRBV29-1
CASSLGTSERVQFF	.	TRBV18
CASSLVDNSPLHF	.	TRBV7-3
CASSLNFPGAGANGYTF	.	TRBV5-1